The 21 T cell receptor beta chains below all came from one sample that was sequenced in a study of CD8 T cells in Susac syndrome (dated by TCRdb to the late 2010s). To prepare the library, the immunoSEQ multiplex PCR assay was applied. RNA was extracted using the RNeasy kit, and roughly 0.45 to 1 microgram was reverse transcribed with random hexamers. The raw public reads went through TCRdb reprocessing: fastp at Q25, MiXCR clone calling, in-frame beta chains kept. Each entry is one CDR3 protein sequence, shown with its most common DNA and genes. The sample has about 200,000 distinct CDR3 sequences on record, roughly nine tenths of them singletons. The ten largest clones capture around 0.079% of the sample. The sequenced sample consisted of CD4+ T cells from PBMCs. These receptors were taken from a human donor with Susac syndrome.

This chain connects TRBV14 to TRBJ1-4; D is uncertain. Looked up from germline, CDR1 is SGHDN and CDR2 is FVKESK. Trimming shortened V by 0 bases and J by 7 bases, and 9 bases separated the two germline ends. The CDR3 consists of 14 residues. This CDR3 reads CASSQEKVCEKLFF. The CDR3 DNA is TGTGCCAGCAGCCAAGAGAAGGTTTGTGAAAAACTGTTTTTT.

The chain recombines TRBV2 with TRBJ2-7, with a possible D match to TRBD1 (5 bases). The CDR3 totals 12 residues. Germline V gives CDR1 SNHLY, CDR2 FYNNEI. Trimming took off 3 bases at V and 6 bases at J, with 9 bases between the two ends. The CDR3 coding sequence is TGTGCCAGCAGTGACCAGGGCCGCGAGCAGTACTTC. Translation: CASSDQGREQYF.

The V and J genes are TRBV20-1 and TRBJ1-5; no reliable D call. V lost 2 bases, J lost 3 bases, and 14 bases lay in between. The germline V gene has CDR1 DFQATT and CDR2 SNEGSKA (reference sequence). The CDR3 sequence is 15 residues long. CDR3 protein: CSARPPDGYNQPQHF. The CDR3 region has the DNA TGCAGTGCTAGACCTCCGGACGGATACAATCAGCCCCAGCATTTT.

CDR3 bases: TGTGCCAGCAGCGAAAGACTAGCGGGGGAGGCAGATACGCAGTATTTT. Its translation: CASSERLAGEADTQYF. This rearrangement joins TRBV7-9 to TRBJ2-3, with 12 bases aligning to TRBD2. Germline loops: CDR1 SEHNR, CDR2 FQNEAQ (reference sequence). This CDR3 is 16 amino acids long. J gave up 4 bases and V 5 bases, and 7 bases lay outside the gene matches.

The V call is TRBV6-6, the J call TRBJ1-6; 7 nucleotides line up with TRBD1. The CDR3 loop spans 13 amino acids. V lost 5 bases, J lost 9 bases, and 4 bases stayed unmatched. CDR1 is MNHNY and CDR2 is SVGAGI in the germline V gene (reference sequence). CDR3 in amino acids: CASSDREGSPLHF. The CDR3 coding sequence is TGTGCCAGCAGTGACAGGGAAGGTTCACCCCTCCACTTT.

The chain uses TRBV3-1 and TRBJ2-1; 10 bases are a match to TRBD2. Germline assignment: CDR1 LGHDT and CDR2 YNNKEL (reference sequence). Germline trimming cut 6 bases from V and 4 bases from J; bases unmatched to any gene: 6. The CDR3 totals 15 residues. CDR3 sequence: CASRGERGGYNEQFF. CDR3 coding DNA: TGTGCCAGCAGAGGAGAGCGGGGGGGGTACAATGAGCAGTTCTTC.

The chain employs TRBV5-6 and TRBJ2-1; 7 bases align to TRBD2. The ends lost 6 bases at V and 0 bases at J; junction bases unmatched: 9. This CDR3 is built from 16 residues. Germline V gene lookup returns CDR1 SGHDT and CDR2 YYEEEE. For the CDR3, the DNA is TGTGCCAGCAACCTGGGGGGGGGTTCCTCCTACAATGAGCAGTTCTTC. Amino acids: CASNLGGGSSYNEQFF.

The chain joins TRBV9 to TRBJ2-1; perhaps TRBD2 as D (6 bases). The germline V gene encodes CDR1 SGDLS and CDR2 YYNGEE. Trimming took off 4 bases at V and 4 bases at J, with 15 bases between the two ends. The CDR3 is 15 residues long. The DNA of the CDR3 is TGTGCCAGCAGCCCCCGTTCGGGGGAATACAATGAGCAGTTCTTC. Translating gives CASSPRSGEYNEQFF.

This CDR3 is CASSYSGFGSPLHF. CDR3 coding DNA: TGTGCCAGCAGTTACTCAGGTTTTGGTTCACCCCTCCACTTT. The chain has TRBV6-5 and TRBJ1-6, with D unresolved. The ends were cut back, 0 bases at V and 9 bases at J, with 9 bases in the middle. This CDR3 region has 14 residues. Germline-derived CDR1 and CDR2 are MNHEY and SVGAGI.

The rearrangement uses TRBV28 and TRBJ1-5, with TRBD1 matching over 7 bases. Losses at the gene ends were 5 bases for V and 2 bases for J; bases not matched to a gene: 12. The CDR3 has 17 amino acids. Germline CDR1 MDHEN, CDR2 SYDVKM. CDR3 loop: CASSVLFSGQGNQPQHF. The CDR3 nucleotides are TGTGCCAGCAGTGTCCTTTTCTCCGGACAGGGCAATCAGCCCCAGCATTTT.

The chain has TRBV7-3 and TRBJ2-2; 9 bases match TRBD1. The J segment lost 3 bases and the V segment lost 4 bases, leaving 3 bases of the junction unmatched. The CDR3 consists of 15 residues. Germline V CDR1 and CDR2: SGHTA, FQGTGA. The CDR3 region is CASSSGTGHTGELFF. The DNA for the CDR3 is TGTGCCAGCAGCTCCGGGACAGGGCACACCGGGGAGCTGTTTTTT.

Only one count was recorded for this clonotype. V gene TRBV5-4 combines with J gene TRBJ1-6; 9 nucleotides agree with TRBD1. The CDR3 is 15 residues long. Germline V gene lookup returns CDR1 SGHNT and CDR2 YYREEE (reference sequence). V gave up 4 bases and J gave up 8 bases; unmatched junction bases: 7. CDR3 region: CASSPAGQGDSPLHF. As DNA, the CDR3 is TGTGCCAGCAGCCCAGCGGGACAGGGTGATTCACCCCTCCACTTT.

CDR3 coding DNA: TGCAGTGCTCGCGTAGGGGGAAAAGAGACCCAGTACTTC. Its translation: CSARVGGKETQYF. The chain uses TRBV20-1 and TRBJ2-5; weak D call: TRBD1 (6 bases). The CDR3 has 13 amino acids. V was shortened by 5 bases and J by 3 bases, with 13 bases between the two germline ends. The germline V gene has CDR1 DFQATT and CDR2 SNEGSKA (reference sequence).

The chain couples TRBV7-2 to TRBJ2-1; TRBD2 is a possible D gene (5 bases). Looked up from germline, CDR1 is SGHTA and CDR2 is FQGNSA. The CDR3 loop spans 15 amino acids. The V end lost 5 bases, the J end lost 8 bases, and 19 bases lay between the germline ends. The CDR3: CASSPSSASNYEQFF. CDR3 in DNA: TGTGCCAGCAGCCCATCGTCCGCTAGCAATTATGAGCAGTTCTTC.

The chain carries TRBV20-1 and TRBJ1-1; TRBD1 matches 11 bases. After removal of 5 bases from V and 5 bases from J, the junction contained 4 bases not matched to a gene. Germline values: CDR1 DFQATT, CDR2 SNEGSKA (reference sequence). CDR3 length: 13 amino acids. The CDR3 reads CSAPDRGRTEAFF. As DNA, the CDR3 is TGCAGTGCTCCGGACAGGGGGCGTACTGAAGCTTTCTTT.

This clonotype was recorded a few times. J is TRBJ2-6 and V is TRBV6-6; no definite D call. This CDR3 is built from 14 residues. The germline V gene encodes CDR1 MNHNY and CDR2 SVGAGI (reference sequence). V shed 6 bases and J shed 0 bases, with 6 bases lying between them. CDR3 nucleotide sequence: TGTGCCAGCAGGGGAACCTCTGGGGCCAACGTCCTGACTTTC. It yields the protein CASRGTSGANVLTF.

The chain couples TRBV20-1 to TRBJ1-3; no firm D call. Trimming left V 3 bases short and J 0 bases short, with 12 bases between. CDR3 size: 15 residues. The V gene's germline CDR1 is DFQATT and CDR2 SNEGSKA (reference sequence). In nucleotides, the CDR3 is TGCAGTGCTAGGACGGATTTGAGCTCTGGAAACACCATATATTTT. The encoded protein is CSARTDLSSGNTIYF.

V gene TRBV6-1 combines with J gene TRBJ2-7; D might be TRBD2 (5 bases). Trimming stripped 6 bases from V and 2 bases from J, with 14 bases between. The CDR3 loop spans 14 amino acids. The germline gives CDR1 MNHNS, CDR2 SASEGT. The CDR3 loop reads CASSETGIPYEQYF. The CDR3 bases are TGTGCCAGCAGCGAGACGGGAATTCCCTACGAGCAGTACTTC.

The CDR3 loop is CAISDSAGGDIQYF. DNA for the CDR3: TGTGCCATCAGTGATAGCGCGGGAGGGGACATTCAGTACTTC. V is TRBV10-3 and J is TRBJ2-4, with 9 bases lining up with TRBD2. Germline V gene lookup returns CDR1 ENHRY and CDR2 SYGVKD. The CDR3 extends over 14 amino acids. Trimming removed 3 bases from V and 8 bases from J; junction bases left unmatched: 5.

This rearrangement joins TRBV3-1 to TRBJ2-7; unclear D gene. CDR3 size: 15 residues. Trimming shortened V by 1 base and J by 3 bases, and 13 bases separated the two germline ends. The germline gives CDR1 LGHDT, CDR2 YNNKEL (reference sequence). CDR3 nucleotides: TGTGCCAGCAGCCAAGGGGCCCGAGAAAACTACGAGCAGTACTTC. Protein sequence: CASSQGARENYEQYF.

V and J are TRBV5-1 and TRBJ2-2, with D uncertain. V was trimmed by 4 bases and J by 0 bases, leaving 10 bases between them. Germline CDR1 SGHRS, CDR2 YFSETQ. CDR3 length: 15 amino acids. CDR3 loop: CASSVPNANTGELFF. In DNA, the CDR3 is TGCGCCAGCAGCGTCCCTAACGCGAACACCGGGGAGCTGTTTTTT.